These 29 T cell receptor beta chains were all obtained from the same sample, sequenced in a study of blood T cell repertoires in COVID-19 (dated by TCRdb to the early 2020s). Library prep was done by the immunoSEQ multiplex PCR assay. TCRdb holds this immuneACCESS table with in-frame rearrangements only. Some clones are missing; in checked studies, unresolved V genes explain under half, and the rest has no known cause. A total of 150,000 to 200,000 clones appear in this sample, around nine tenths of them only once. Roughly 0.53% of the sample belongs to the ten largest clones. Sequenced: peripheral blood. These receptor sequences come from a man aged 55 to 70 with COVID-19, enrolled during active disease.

For the CDR3, the DNA is TGTGCCAGCAGTTACTCGGGACAGCGAGAGACCCAGTACTTC. Its protein product is CASSYSGQRETQYF. V usage is TRBV6-5 and J usage is TRBJ2-5; 7 bases line up with TRBD1. V gave up 0 bases and J gave up 4 bases; unmatched junction bases: 2. This CDR3 contains 14 residues. Germline lookup yields CDR1 MNHEY and CDR2 SVGAGI.

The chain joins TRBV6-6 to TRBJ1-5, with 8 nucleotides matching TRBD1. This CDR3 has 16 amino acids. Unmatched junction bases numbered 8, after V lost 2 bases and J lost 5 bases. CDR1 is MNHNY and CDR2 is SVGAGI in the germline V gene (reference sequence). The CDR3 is CASSYPSAGGHQPQHF. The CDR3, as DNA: TGTGCCAGCAGTTACCCTTCGGCAGGGGGCCATCAGCCCCAGCATTTT.

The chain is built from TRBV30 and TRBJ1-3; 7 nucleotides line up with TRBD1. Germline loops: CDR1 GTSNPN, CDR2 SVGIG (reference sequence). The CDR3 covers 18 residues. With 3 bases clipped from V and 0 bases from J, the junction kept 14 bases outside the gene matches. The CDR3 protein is CAWSNHRQGRGSGNTIYF. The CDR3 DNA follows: TGTGCCTGGAGCAACCATCGACAGGGCCGGGGCTCTGGAAACACCATATATTTT. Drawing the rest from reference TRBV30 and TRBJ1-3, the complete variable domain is SQTIHQWPATLVQPVGSPLSLECTVEGTSNPNLYWYRQAAGRGLQLLFYSVGIGQISSEVPQNLSASRPQDRQFILSSKKLLLSDSGFYLCAWSNHRQGRGSGNTIYFGEGSWLTVV.

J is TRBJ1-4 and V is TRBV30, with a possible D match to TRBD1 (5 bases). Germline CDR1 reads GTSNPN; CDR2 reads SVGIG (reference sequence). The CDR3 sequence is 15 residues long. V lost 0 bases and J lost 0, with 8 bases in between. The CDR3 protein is CAWSVKGSTNEKLFF. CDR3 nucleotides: TGTGCCTGGAGTGTAAAGGGGTCAACTAATGAAAAACTGTTTTTT. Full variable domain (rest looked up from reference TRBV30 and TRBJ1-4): SQTIHQWPATLVQPVGSPLSLECTVEGTSNPNLYWYRQAAGRGLQLLFYSVGIGQISSEVPQNLSASRPQDRQFILSSKKLLLSDSGFYLCAWSVKGSTNEKLFFGSGTQLSVL.

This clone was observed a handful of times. The CDR3 is CASSPRPDRGNSPLHF. For the CDR3, the DNA is TGTGCCAGCAGCCCGCGCCCCGACAGGGGGAATTCACCCCTCCACTTT. The chain combines TRBV11-2 with TRBJ1-6; 9 bases agree with TRBD1. V shed 5 bases and J 7 bases; nucleotides not matched to a gene: 9. This CDR3 comprises 16 residues. Germline V gene sequence: CDR1 SGHAT, CDR2 FQNNGV.

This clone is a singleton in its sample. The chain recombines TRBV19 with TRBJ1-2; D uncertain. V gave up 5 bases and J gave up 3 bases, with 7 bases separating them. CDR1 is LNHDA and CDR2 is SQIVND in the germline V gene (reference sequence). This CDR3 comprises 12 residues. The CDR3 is CASSSLYYGYTF. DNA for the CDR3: TGTGCCAGTAGTTCTCTATACTATGGCTACACCTTC. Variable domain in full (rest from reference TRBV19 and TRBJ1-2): DGGITQSPKYLFRKEGQNVTLSCEQNLNHDAMYWYRQDPGQGLRLIYYSQIVNDFQKGDIAEGYSVSREKKESFPLTVTSAQKNPTAFYLCASSSLYYGYTFGSGTRLTVV.

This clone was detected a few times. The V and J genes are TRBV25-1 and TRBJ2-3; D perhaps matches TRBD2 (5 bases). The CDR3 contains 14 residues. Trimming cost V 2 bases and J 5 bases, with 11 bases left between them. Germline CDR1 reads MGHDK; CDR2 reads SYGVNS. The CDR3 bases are TGTGCCAGCAGTGAACGGGGTCAAGGAGATACGCAGTATTTT. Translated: CASSERGQGDTQYF.

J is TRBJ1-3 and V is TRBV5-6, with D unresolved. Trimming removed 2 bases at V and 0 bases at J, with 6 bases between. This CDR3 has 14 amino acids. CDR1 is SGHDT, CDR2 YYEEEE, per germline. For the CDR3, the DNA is TGTGCCAGCAGCTTTGGAGGCTCTGGAAACACCATATATTTT. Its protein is CASSFGGSGNTIYF. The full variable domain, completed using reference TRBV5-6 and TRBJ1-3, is DAGVTQSPTHLIKTRGQQVTLRCSPKSGHDTVSWYQQALGQGPQFIFQYYEEEERQRGNFPDRFSGHQFPNYSSELNVNALLLGDSALYLCASSFGGSGNTIYFGEGSWLTVV.

The CDR3 region has the DNA TGTGCCAGCAGTTTAGTAGCGACAGGATCGTACGAGCAGTACTTC. This encodes CASSLVATGSYEQYF. This chain uses TRBV28 with TRBJ2-7; maybe TRBD1 (6 bases). The CDR3 covers 15 residues. Germline CDR1 MDHEN, CDR2 SYDVKM. V gave up 2 bases and J gave up 4 bases, with 15 bases separating them.

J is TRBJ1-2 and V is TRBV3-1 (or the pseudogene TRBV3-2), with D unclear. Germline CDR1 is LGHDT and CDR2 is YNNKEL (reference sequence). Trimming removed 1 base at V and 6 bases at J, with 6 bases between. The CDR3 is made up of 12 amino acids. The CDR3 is CASSQGNNGYTF. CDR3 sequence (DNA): TGTGCCAGCAGCCAAGGAAACAATGGCTACACCTTC.

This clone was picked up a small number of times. Here the CDR3 reads CARRGSLASANTGELFF. Here the CDR3 DNA reads TGTGCCAGACGTGGTTCATTAGCCTCTGCGAACACCGGGGAGCTGTTTTTT. The chain recombines TRBV2 with TRBJ2-2, with unresolved D. The CDR3 totals 17 residues. The germline V and J ends were trimmed by 9 bases and 0 bases, with 20 bases remaining between them. Per germline, CDR1 SNHLY and CDR2 FYNNEI.

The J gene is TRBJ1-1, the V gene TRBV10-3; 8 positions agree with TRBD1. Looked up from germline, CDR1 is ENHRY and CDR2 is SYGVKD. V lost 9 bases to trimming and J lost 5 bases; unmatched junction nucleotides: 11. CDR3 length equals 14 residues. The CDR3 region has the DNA TGTGCCATGTCCAGGGGGCTGAGCTCGACTGAAGCTTTCTTT. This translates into CAMSRGLSSTEAFF.

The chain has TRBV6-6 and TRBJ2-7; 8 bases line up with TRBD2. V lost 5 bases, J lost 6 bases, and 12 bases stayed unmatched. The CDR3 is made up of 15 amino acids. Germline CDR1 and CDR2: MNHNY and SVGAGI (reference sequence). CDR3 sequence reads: CASSPAGGEKLEQYF. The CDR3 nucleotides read TGTGCCAGCAGTCCCGCGGGGGGCGAAAAGCTCGAGCAGTACTTC.

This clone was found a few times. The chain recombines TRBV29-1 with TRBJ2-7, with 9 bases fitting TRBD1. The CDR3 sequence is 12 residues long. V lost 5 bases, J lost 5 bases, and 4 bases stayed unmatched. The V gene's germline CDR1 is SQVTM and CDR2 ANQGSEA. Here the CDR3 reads CSVNRGRDEQYF. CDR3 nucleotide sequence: TGCAGCGTTAACAGGGGGCGCGACGAGCAGTACTTC.

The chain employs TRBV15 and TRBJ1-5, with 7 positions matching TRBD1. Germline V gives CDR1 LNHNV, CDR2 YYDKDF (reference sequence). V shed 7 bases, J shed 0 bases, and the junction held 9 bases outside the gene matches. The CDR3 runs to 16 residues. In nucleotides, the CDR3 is TGTGCCACCACTTCCGGGACAGCTTATAGCAATCAGCCCCAGCATTTT. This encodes CATTSGTAYSNQPQHF.

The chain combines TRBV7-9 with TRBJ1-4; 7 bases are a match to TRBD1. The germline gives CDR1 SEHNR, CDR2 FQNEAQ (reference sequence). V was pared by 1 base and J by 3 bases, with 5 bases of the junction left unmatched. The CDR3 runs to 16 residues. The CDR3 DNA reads TGTGCCAGCAGCTTAGGCCGACAGGGAGCTAATGAAAAACTGTTTTTT. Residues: CASSLGRQGANEKLFF.

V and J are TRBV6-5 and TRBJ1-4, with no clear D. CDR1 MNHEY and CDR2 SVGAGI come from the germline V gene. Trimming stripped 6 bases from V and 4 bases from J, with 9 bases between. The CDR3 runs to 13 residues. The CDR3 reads CASRVHGNEKLFF. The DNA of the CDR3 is TGTGCCAGCAGGGTGCACGGTAATGAAAAACTGTTTTTT.

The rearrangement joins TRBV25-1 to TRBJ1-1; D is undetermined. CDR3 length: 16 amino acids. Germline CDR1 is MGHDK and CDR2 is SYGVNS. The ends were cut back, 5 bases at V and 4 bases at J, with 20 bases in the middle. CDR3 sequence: CASSSSQTGRSTEAFF. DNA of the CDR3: TGTGCCAGCAGTTCCAGCCAAACTGGGCGCAGCACTGAAGCTTTCTTT.

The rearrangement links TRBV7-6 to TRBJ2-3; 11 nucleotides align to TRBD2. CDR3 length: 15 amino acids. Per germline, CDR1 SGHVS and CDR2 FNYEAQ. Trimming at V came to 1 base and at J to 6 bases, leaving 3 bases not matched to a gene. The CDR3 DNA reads TGTGCCAGCAGCTTAGACGGACTAGCGGGCGATACGCAGTATTTT. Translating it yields CASSLDGLAGDTQYF.

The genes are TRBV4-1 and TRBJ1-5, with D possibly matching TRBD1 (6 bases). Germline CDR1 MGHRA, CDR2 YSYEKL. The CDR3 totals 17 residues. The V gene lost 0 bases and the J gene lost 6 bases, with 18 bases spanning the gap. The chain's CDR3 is CASSQENVAGESQPQHF. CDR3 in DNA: TGCGCCAGCAGCCAAGAAAATGTCGCAGGGGAAAGTCAGCCCCAGCATTTT.

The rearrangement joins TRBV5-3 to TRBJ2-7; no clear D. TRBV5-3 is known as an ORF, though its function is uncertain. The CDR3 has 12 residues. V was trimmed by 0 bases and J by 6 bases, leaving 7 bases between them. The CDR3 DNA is TGTGCCAGAAGCTTGGCCCCGTCCGAGCAGTACTTC. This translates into CARSLAPSEQYF.

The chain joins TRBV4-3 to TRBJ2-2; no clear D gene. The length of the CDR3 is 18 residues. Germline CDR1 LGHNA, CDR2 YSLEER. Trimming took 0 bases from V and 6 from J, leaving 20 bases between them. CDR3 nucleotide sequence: TGCGCCAGCAGCCAAGAGCCCCTTTTGCAGATCGCCTCCGGGGAGCTGTTTTTT. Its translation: CASSQEPLLQIASGELFF.

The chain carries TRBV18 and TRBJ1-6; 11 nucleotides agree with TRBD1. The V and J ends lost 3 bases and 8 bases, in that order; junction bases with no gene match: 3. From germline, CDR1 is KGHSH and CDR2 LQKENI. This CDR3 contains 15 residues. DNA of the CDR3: TGTGCCAGCTCACCGGACAGGGGGCCGGATTCACCCCTCCACTTT. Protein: CASSPDRGPDSPLHF.

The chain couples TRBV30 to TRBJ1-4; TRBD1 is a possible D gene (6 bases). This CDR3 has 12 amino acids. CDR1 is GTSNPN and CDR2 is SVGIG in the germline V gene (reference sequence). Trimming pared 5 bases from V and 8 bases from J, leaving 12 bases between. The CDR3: CAWGGANEKLFF. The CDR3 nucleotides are TGTGCCTGGGGGGGGGCAAACGAAAAACTGTTTTTT. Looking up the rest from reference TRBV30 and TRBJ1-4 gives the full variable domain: SQTIHQWPATLVQPVGSPLSLECTVEGTSNPNLYWYRQAAGRGLQLLFYSVGIGQISSEVPQNLSASRPQDRQFILSSKKLLLSDSGFYLCAWGGANEKLFFGSGTQLSVL.

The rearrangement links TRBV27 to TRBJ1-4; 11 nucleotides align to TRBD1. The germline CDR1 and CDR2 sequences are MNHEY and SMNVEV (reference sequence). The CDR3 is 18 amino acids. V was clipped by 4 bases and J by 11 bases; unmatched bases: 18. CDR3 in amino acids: CASSSYRDRGTVKDKLFF. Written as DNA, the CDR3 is TGTGCCAGCAGTTCCTACCGGGACAGGGGGACGGTAAAGGATAAACTGTTTTTT. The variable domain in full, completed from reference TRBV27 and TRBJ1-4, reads EAQVTQNPRYLITVTGKKLTVTCSQNMNHEYMSWYRQDPGLGLRQIYYSMNVEVTDKGDVPEGYKVSRKEKRNFPLILESPSPNQTSLYFCASSSYRDRGTVKDKLFFGSGTQLSVL.

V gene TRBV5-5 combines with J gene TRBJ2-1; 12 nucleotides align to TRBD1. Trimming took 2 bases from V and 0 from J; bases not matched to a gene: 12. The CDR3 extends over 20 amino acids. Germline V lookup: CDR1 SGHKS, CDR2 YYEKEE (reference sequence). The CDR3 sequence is CASSFTGTGGGGFSYNEQFF. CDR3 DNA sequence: TGTGCCAGCAGCTTCACCGGGACAGGGGGCGGAGGATTCTCCTACAATGAGCAGTTCTTC. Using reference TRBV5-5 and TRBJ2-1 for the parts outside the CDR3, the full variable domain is DAGVTQSPTHLIKTRGQQVTLRCSPISGHKSVSWYQQVLGQGPQFIFQYYEKEERGRGNFPDRFSARQFPNYSSELNVNALLLGDSALYLCASSFTGTGGGGFSYNEQFFGPGTRLTVL.

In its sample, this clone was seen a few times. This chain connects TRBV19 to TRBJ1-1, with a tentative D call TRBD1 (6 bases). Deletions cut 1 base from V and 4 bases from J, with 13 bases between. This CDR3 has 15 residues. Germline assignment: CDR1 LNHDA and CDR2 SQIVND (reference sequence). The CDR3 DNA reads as TGTGCCAGTAGTATAGGTCAGGGGCCCCGCACTGAAGCTTTCTTT. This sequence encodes CASSIGQGPRTEAFF.

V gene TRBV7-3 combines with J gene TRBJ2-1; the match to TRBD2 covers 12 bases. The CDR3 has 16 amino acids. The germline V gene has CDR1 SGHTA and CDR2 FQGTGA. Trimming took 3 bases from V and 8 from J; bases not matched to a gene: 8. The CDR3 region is CASSFAPRLAGDEQFF. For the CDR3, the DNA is TGTGCCAGCAGCTTCGCCCCCCGACTAGCGGGGGATGAGCAGTTCTTC.

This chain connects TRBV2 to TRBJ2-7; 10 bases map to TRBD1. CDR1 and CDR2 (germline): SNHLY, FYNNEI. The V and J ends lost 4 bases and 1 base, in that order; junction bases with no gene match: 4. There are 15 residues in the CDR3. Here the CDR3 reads CASSAGQGLSYEQYF. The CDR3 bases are TGTGCCAGCAGTGCGGGACAGGGGCTTTCCTACGAGCAGTACTTC.